The source of this TCR beta chain is a study of Japanese encephalitis immunity and Zika vaccine responses. Looked up from germline, CDR1 is SGHAT and CDR2 is FQNNGV. The CDR3 is 15 residues long. The V end lost 5 bases, the J end lost 4 bases, and 17 bases lay between the germline ends. TCRdb re-called the 5' RACE reads through MiXCR, storing one row per CDR3 protein. The repertoire consists of hundreds of distinct CDR3 sequences, with 8.5% to 10% occurring once and the leading ten covering roughly 36%. This clonotype was seen only a few times. Peptide pools at roughly 1 ug/mL each stimulated CFSE-labeled PBMCs over a 6-day culture.

The receptor was derived from an adult woman who received an inactivated Zika virus vaccine. The chain carries TRBV11-2 and TRBJ2-5; a possible D gene is TRBD2 (6 bases). This sample comprised antigen-activated CD8+ T cells from blood, cultured, obtained during a Zika inactivated vaccine study. The CDR3 region has the DNA TGTGCCAGCAGCCCCTTCGGGCAGGAGGGAGAGACCCAGTACTTC. Residues: CASSPFGQEGETQYF.